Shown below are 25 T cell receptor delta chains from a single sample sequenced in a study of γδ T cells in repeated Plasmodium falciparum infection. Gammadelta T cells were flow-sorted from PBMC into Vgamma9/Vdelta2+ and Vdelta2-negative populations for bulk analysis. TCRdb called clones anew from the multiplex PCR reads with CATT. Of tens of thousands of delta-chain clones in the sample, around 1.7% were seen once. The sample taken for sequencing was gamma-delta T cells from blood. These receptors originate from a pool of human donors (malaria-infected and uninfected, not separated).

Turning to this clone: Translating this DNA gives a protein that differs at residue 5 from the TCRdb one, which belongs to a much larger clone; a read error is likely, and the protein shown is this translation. The DNA for the CDR3 is TGTGCTCTTGGGGGAAAATGGCCGAGTCTATTCTGGGGATACGGGTCCGATAAACTCATCTTT. It codes for CALGGKWPSLFWGYGSDKLIF. This sequence joins TRDV1 and TRDJ1, with 9 nucleotides matching TRDD3. The J gene, missing from TCRdb, was assigned here through DNA to germline matching. Germline values: CDR1 TSWWSYY, CDR2 QGS. This CDR3 spans 21 amino acids. J lost 3 bases, V lost 4 bases, and 24 bases had no gene match.

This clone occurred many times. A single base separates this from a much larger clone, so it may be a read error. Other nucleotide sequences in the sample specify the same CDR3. The CDR3: CALGERNQGDTLLDTDKLIF. The CDR3 DNA is TGTGCTCTTGGGGAACGGAATCAGGGAGATACTCTCCTTGACACCGATAAACTCATCTTT. The chain recombines TRDV1 with TRDJ1; the D gene is possibly TRDD3 (5 bases). CDR3 size: 20 residues. CDR1 is TSWWSYY, CDR2 QGS, per germline. Trimming removed 1 base at V and 0 bases at J, with 24 bases between.

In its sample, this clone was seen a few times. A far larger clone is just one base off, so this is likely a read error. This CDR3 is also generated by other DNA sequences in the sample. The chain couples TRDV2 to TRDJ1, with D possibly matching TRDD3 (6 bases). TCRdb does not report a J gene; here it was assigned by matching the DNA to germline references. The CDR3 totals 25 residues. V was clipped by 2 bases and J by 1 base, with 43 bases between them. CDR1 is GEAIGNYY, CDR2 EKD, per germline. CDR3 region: CACDKACVLPRYWASPLWGTDKLIF. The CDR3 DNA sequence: TGTGCCTGTGACAAAGCCTGTGTTCTCCCGAGGTACTGGGCCTCGCCCCTATGGGGCACCGATAAACTCATCTTT.

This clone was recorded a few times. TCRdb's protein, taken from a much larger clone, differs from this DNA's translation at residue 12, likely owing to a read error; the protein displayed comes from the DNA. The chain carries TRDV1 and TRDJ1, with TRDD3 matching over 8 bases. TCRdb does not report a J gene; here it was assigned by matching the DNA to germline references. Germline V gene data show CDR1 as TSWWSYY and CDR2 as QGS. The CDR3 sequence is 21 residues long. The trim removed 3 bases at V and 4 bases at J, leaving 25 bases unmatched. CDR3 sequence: CALGDTRGYWGVTRDDDKLIF. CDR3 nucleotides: TGTGCTCTTGGGGATACTAGGGGGTACTGGGGGGTCACGCGGGATGACGATAAACTCATCTTT.

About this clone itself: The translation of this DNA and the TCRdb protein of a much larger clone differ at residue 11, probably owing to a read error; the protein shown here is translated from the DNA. The chain's CDR3 is CALGIRPSRYRGVPYTDKLIF. The CDR3 DNA sequence: TGTGCTCTTGGGATTCGGCCTTCCCGCTACCGGGGGGTTCCGTACACCGATAAACTCATCTTT. The chain links TRDV1 to TRDJ1; possible D gene TRDD2, 6 bases. As TCRdb names no J gene, one was assigned here on the basis of a DNA match to germline. V was shortened by 5 bases and J by 0 bases, with 31 bases between the two germline ends. Germline-derived CDR1 and CDR2 are TSWWSYY and QGS. This CDR3 is 21 amino acids long.

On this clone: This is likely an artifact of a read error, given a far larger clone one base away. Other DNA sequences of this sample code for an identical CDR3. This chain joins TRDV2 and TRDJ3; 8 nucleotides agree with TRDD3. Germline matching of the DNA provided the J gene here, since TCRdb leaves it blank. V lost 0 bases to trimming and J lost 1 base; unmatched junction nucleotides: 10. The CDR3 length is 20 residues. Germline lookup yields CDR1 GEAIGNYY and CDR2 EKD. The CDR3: CACDTALGIPRSWDTRQMFF. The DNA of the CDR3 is TGTGCCTGTGACACCGCGCTGGGGATACCCCGTTCCTGGGACACCCGACAGATGTTTTTC.

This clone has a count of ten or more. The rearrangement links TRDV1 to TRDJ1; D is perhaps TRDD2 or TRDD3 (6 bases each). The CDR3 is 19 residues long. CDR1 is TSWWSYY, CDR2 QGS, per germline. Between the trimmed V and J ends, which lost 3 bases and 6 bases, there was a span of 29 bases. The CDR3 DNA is TGTGCTCTTGGGGATATCATCCTACTGAGGATACTACCGCGAAATAAACTCATCTTT. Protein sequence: CALGDIILLRILPRNKLIF.

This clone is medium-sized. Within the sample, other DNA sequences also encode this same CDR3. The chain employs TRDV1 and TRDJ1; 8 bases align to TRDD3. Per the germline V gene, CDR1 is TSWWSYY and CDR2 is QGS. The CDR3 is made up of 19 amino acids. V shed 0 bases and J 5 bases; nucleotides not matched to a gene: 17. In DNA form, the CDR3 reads TGTGCTCTTGGGGAACTCGCCTGGGCTCTGGGGGACCCTCGGGATAAACTCATCTTT. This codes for CALGELAWALGDPRDKLIF.

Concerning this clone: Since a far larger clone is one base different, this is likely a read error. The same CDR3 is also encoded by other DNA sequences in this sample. In nucleotides, the CDR3 is TGTGCCTTTTCCTCCTACCGATGGATCCGTCGAACCGATAAACTCATCTTC. Its translation: CAFSSYRWIRRTDKLIF. The chain carries TRDV3 and TRDJ1; a weak D match, TRDD2 (6 bases). The CDR3 runs to 17 residues. Germline loops: CDR1 TVYSNPD, CDR2 GDNSRS (reference sequence).

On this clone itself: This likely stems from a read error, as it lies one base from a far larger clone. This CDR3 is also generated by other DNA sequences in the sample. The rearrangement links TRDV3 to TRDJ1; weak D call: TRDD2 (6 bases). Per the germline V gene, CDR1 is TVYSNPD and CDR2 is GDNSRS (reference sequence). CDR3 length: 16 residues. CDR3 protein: CALQSSLLRRRNKLIF. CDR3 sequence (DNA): TGCGCCTTGCAGTCGTCGCTCCTACGACGTCGTAATAAACTCATCTTT.

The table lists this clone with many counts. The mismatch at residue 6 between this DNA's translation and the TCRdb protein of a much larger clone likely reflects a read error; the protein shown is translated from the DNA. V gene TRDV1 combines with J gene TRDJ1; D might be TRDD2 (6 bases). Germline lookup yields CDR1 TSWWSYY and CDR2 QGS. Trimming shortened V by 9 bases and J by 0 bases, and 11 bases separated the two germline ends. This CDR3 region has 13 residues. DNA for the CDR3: TGTGCTCTATTCCTATCGAACACCGATAAACTCATCTTT. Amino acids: CALFLSNTDKLIF.

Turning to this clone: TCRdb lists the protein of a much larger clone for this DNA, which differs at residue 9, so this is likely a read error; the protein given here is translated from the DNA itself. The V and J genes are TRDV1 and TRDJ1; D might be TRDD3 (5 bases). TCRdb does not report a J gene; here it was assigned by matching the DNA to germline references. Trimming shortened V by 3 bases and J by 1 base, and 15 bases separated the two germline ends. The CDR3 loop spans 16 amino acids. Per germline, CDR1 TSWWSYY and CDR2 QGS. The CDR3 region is CALGEQAGRFTDKLIF. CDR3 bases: TGTGCTCTTGGGGAGCAAGCTGGGAGATTCACCGATAAACTCATCTTT.

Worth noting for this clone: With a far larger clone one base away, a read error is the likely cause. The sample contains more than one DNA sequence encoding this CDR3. The CDR3 region is CALGESRVRLGIPDKLIF. CDR3 coding DNA: TGTGCTCTTGGGGAAAGTCGGGTACGTTTGGGGATTCCCGATAAACTTATCTTT. The V and J genes are TRDV1 and TRDJ1; D possibly corresponds to TRDD3 (6 bases). The germline gives CDR1 TSWWSYY, CDR2 QGS. CDR3 length equals 18 residues.

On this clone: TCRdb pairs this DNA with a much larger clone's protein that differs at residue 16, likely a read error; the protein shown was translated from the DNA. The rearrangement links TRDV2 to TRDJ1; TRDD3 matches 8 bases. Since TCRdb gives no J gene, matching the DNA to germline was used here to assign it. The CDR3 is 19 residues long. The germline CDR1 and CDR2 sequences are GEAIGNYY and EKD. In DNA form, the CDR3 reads TGTGCCTGTGATGGTGTGGTGGGATACGAACTGGGTCTCACCGATGAACTCATCTTT. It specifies CACDGVVGYELGLTDELIF.

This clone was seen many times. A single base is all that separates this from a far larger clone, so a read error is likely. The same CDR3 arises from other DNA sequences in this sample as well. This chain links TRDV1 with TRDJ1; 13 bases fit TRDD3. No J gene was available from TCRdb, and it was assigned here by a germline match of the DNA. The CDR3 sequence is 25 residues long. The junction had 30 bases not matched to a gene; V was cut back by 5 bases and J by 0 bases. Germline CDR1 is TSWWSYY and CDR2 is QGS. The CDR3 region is CALGSLPRGLTGGYAFPPYTDKLIF. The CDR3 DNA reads TGTGCTCTTGGGAGCCTCCCGCGAGGCCTTACTGGGGGATACGCGTTTCCCCCGTACACCGATAAACTCATCTTT.

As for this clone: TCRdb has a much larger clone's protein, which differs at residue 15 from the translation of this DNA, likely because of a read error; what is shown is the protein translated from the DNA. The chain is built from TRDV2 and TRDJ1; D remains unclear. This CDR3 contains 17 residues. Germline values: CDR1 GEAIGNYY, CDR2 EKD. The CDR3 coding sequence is TGTGCCTGTGACCCTCTTACTAAAGCCCAGTACACCGATAAACCCATCTTT. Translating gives CACDPLTKAQYTDKPIF.

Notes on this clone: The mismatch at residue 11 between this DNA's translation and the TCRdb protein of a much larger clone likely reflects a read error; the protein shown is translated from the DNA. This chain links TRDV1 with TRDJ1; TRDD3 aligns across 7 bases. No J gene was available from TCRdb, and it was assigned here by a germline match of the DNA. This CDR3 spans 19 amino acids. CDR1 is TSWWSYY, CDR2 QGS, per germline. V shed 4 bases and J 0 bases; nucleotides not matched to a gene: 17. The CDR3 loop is CALGGWVGDPPLYTDKLIF. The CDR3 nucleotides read TGTGCTCTTGGGGGATGGGTGGGGGACCCCCCCCTGTACACCGATAAACTCATCTTT.

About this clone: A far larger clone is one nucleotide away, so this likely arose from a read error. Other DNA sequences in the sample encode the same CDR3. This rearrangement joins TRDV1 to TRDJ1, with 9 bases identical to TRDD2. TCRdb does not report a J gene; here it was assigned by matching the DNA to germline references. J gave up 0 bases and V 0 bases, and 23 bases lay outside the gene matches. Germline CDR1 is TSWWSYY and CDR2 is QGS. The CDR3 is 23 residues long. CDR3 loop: CALGELGPSYDWGIQGNTDKLIF. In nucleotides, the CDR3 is TGTGCTCTTGGGGAACTGGGGCCTTCCTACGACTGGGGAATACAAGGGAACACCGATAAACTCATCTTT.

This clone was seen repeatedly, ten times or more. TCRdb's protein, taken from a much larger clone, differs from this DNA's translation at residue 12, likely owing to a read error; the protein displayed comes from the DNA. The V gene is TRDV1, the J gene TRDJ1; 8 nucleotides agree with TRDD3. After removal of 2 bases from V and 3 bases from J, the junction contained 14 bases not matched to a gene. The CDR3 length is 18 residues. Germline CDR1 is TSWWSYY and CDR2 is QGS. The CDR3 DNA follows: TGTGCTCTTGGGGAAAGCCCCCTGTACTGGGGGCCTTCCGATAAACTCATCTTT. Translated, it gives CALGESPLYWGPSDKLIF.

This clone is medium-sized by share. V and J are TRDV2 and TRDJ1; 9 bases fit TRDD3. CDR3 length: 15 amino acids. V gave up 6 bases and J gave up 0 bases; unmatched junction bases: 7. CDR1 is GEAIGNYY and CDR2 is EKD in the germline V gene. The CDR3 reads CACSRGYGNTDKLIF. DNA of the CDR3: TGTGCCTGTTCTAGGGGATACGGTAACACCGATAAACTCATCTTT.

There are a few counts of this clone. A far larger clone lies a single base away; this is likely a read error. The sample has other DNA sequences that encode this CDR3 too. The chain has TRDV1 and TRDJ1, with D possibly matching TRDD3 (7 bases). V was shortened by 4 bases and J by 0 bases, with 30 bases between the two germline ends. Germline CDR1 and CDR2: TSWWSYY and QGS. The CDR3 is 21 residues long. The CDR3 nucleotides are TGTGCTCTTGGGGTCAGCACCTGTCCTCCTACTGGGGTGGGGTACACCGATAAACTCATCTTT. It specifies CALGVSTCPPTGVGYTDKLIF.

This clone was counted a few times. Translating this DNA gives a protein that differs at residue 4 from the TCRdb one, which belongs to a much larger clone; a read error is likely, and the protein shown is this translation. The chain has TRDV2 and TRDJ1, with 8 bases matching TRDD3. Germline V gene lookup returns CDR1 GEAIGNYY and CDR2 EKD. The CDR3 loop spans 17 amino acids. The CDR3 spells CACGTGGDYRYTDKLTF. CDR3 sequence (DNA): TGTGCCTGTGGCACTGGGGGGGATTACCGGTACACCGATAAACTCACCTTT.

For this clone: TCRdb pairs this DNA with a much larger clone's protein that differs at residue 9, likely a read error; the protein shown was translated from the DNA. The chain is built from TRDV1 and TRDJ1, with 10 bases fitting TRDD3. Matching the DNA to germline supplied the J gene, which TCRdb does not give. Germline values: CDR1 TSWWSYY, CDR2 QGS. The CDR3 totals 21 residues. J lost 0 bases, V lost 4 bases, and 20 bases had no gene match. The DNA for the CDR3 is TGTGCTCTTGGGGCCCCCCCCGCTGGGTACTGGGGGATGTCTTACACCGATAAACTCATCTTT. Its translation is CALGAPPAGYWGMSYTDKLIF.

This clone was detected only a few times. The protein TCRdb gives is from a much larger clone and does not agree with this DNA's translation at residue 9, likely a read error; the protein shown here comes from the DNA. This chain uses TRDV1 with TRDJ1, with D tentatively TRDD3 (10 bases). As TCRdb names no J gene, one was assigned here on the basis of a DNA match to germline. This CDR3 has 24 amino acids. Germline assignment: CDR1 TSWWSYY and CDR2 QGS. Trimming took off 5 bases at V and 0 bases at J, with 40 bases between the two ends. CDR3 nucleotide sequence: TGTGCTCTTGGGACCCCTTCCTACGCGTCGTACTGGGGGATCCCTGTAACTTACACCGATAAACTCATCTTT. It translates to CALGTPSYASYWGIPVTYTDKLIF.

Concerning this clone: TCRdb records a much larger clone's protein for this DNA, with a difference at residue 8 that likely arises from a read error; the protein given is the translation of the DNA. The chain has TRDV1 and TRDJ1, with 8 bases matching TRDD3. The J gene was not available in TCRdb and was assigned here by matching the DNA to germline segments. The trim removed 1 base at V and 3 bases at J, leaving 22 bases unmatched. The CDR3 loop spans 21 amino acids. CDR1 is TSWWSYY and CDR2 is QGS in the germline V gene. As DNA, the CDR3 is TGTGCTCTTGGGGAACGATTGGTCCTACGTGCCTGGGGATACTACGCCGATAAACTCATCTTT. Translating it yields CALGERLVLRAWGYYADKLIF.